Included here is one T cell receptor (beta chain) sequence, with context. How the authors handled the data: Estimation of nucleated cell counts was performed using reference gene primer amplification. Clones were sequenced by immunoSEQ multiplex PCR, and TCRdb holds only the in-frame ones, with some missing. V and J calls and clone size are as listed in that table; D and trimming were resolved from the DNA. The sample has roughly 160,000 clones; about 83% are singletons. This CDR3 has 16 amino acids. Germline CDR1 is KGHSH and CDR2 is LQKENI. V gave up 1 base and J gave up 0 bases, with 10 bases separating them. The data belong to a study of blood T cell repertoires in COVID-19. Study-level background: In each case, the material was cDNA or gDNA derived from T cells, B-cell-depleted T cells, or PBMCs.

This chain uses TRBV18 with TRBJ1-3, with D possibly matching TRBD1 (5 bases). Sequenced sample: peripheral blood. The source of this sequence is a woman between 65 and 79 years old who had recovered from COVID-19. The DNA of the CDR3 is TGTGCCAGCTCACCACTGGACAAAAGCTCTGGAAACACCATATATTTT. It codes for CASSPLDKSSGNTIYF.